This T cell receptor beta chain was documented in a study of a mutant IDH1 vaccine in newly diagnosed glioma. Study overall: Vaccination started 4-6 weeks after radiotherapy alone, or with temozolomide cycles. Visit V12 was scheduled at week 35 and visit V13 at week 47. Study findings and constraints: Among patients, around 93% showed immune responses induced by the vaccine.

Turning to this clone: Its target is not known.

The germline V gene has CDR1 SGHRS and CDR2 YFSETQ. The CDR3 covers 14 residues. The V end was cut by 2 bases, the J end by 2 bases, with 10 bases between. Time point defined: week 35, safety follow-up. The vaccine gave 300 ug of a 20-mer mutant IDH1 peptide subcutaneously per dose. Astrocytomas that were new, WHO grade 3 or 4, IDH1-mutant and ATRX-lost were present in the donors. Profiled with immunoSEQ multiplex PCR; TCRdb holds only in-frame clones, not every one. The sample includes about 26,000 clones, approximately 87% seen only once; the top ten take roughly a third. The chain recombines TRBV5-1 with TRBJ2-5, with D perhaps matching TRBD1 (5 bases). This TCR was sampled from a man aged 30 to 39 with glioma. The sequencing used PBMCs, collected from a glioma patient whose treatment included an IDH1 peptide vaccine. The CDR3 DNA is TGCGCCAGCAGCTTAGGGGCCGGACAAGAGACCCAGTACTTC. Encoded protein: CASSLGAGQETQYF.